The present TCR beta chain was sequenced within a study of shared clonotypes between healthy human individuals. Clones were read by immunoSEQ multiplex PCR, and TCRdb kept only the in-frame ones, dropping some. The table lists about 1.5 million clones, approximately 98% of them singletons. Turning to this clone: This sample includes further DNA sequences coding for the same CDR3.

CDR1 is LNHNV and CDR2 is YYDKDF in the germline V gene (reference sequence). The CDR3 spans 14 residues. Germline trimming cut 1 base from V and 2 bases from J; bases unmatched to any gene: 2. The TCR was taken from a man aged 25 to 40 in good health. This chain connects TRBV15 to TRBJ2-7; 7 bases line up with TRBD1. The source material was naive CD4+ T cells sorted from blood. This sample's subset: CD45RA+ positively selected. In nucleotides, the CDR3 is TGTGCCACCAGCAGAGGGACAGGAACCTACGAGCAGTACTTC. Its protein product is CATSRGTGTYEQYF.